This T cell receptor beta chain derives from a study of post-analysis software for immune sequencing data. Carried by the TCR beta cDNA libraries were unique molecular identifiers. TCRdb recomputed calls from the PCR reads with MiXCR, one row per CDR3 protein. The table shows roughly 800,000 distinct CDR3 sequences, with under 70% occurring only once. V lost 2 bases and J 6 bases, leaving 18 bases between the germline ends. The CDR3 totals 15 residues. In germline, CDR1 is SQVTM, CDR2 ANQGSEA. For this clonotype: The target antigen is unknown.

Study findings and constraints: For normalized Chao1 diversity, multiple sclerosis patients scored significantly lower than controls did. When patients were compared with controls, about five TRBV segments were more frequent, TRBV5-6, TRBV5-1 and TRBV20-1 among them.

The chain uses TRBV29-1 and TRBJ2-3; D is ambiguous. The TCR sequence derives from a girl aged 10-17 years with multiple sclerosis. Sequencing was done on a sample of blood. The CDR3 reads CSVEYLGGAKDTQYF. In DNA, the CDR3 is TGCAGCGTTGAATATTTAGGCGGAGCAAAGGATACGCAGTATTTT.